This T cell receptor (beta chain) is from a study of T cells in localized non-small cell lung cancer. General study results and limits: Analysis by sequencing included only one tumor region, so heterogeneity remains possible. Adjacent lung was found to contain a median about 50 of the top 100 tumor clones. Peak T cell clonality was found in uninvolved adjacent lung, exceeding tumor. Higher blood T cell density went with longer overall survival.

Trimming removed 0 bases from V and 5 bases from J, with 9 bases in between. Germline V gene lookup returns CDR1 SGDLS and CDR2 YYNGEE. CDR3 length: 13 amino acids. The data were produced by immunoSEQ multiplex PCR, yet TCRdb's version contains in-frame clones alone and is incomplete. The table includes around 54,000 clones, 86% detected once. About this clone: Its antigen is not identified.

This specimen consisted of peripheral blood, obtained before any cancer treatment. The gene calls are TRBV9 and TRBJ2-7, with a weak D call TRBD1 (6 bases). This clonotype originated in a male donor at least 60 years old with stage III squamous cell lung carcinoma. The CDR3: CASSVGTVNEQYF. The CDR3, as DNA: TGTGCCAGCAGCGTAGGGACAGTAAACGAGCAGTACTTC.